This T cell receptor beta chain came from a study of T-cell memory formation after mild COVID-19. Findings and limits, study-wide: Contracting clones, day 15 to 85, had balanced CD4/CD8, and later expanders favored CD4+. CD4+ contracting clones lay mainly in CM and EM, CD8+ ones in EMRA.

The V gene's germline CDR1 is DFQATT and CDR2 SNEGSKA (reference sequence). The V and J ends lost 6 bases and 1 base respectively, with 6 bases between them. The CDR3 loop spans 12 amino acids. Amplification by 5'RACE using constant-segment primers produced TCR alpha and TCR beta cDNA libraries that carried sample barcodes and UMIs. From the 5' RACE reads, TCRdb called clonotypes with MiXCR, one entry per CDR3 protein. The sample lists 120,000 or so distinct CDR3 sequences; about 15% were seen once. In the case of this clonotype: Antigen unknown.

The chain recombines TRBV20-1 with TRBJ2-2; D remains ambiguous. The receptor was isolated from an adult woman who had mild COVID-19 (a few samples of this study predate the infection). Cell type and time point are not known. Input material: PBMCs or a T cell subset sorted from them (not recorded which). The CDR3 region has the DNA TGCAGTGCGAGACAGAACACCGGGGAGCTGTTTTTT. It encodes CSARQNTGELFF.